This entry lists 2 T cell receptor beta chains sequenced from one sample in a study of radiation and T cells in renal cell carcinoma. Method: immunoSEQ multiplex PCR; TCRdb's copy keeps in-frame clones and lacks some. In the table there are approximately 140,000 clones, 88% of which are singletons. Time point in this sample: baseline pretreatment blood. The treatment was: 15 Gy SBRT to primary tumor, nephrectomy 4 weeks later. The input for sequencing was blood, taken from a patient whose treatment included radiotherapy and nephrectomy. Receptors were obtained from a woman in her sixties or seventies with renal cell carcinoma.

This rearrangement joins TRBV2 to TRBJ2-1, with 8 bases aligning to TRBD1. The V segment lost 5 bases and the J segment 8 bases; nucleotides outside the gene matches: 8. This CDR3 comprises 14 residues. From germline, CDR1 is SNHLY and CDR2 FYNNEI. DNA for the CDR3: TGTGCCAGCAGTCTTCAGGGGGCGGGCTATGAGCAGTTCTTC. Protein product: CASSLQGAGYEQFF.

This chain uses TRBV2 with TRBJ2-3, with D possibly TRBD2 on 7 matching bases. The CDR3 runs 17 residues. The V end lost 4 bases, the J end lost 2 bases, and 19 bases lay between the germline ends. The germline CDR1 and CDR2 sequences are SNHLY and FYNNEI. The chain's CDR3 is CASSGDRQGGVTDTQYF. As DNA, the CDR3 is TGTGCCAGCAGTGGTGACAGGCAGGGAGGGGTCACAGATACGCAGTATTTT.